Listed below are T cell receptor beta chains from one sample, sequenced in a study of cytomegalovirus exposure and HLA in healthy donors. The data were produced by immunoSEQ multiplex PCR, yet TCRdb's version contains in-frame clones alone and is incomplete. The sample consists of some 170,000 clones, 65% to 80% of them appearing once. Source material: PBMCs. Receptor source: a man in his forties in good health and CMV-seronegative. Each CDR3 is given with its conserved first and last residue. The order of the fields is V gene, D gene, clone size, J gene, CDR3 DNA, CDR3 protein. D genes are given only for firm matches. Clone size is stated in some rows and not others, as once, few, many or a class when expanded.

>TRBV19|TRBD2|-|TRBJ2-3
TGTGCCAGTAGTGTTAGCGGGGGGGCCGGAGATACGCAGTATTTT
CASSVSGGAGDTQYF
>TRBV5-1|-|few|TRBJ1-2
TGCGCCAGCAGCTTGGAGAGAAGCTATGGCTACACCTTC
CASSLERSYGYTF
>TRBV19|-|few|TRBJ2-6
TGTGCCAGTAGTAAGGGGGTTTCGGGGGCCAACGTCCTGACTTTC
CASSKGVSGANVLTF
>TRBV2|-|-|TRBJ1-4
TGTGCCACCACGTCTGGGTTCAGAAACGGGGGAAAACTGTTTTTT
CATTSGFRNGGKLFF
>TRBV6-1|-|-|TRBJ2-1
TGTGCCAGCAGGGTACAGGGAGAGGTTGAGCAGTTCTTC
CASRVQGEVEQFF
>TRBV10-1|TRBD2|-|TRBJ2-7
TGCGCCAGCAGTGAGGAGTTCGGGGGGGACGAGCAGTACTTC
CASSEEFGGDEQYF
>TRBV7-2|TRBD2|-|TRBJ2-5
TGTGCCAGCAGCACACCGGGACTAGCTACGACCCAGTACTTC
CASSTPGLATTQYF
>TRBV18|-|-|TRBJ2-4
TGTGCCAGCTCCCAGGGACAATTACTAGCCAAAAACATTCAGTACTTC
CASSQGQLLAKNIQYF
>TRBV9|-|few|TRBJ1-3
TGTGCCAGCAGCGCGGAGATCTCTGGAAACACCATATATTTT
CASSAEISGNTIYF
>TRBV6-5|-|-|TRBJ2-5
TGTGCCAGCAGATCGGGCAGGGGAGAGACCCAGTACTTC
CASRSGRGETQYF
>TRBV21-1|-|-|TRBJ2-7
TGTGCCAGCAGCAAAGCGGGGCGAGTGAACAGGCGGAAGTCCTACGAGCAGTACTTC
CASSKAGRVNRRKSYEQYF
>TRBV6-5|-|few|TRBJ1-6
TGTGCCAGCAGTACAGCCTATAATTCACCCCTCCACTTT
CASSTAYNSPLHF
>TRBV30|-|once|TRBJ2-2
TGTGCCTGGAGTGGAGGGAACACCGGGGAGCTGTTTTTT
CAWSGGNTGELFF
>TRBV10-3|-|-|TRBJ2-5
TGTGCCAGCTCCACGGGAGAGACCCAGTACTTC
CASSTGETQYF
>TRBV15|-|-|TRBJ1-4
TGTGCCACCAGCAGAGGTCAGGGCGGCGAAAAACTGTTTTTT
CATSRGQGGEKLFF
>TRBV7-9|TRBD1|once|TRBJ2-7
TGTTCCAGCAGCTTAGAGGGACAGGGCTCCTACGAGCAGTACTTC
CSSSLEGQGSYEQYF
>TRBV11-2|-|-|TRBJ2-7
TGTGCCAGCAGCTTAGATGGCGGTTATGGAACTTCGGAGCAGTACTTC
CASSLDGGYGTSEQYF
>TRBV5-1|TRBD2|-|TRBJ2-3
TGCGCCAGCAGCTTGGAGGCGGGGGGCAGCGGAGATACGCAGTATTTT
CASSLEAGGSGDTQYF
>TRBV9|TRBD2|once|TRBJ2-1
TGTGCCAGCAGCCCAAGCGGGGGGGGTTGGCAGTTCTTC
CASSPSGGGWQFF
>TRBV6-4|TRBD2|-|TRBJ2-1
TGTGCCAGCAGTTTCCCGGGACTAGCGGGGGCCTGGGGGCAGTTCTTC
CASSFPGLAGAWGQFF
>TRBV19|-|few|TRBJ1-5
TGTGCCAGTAGTGGGGGCAGGGAACATCAGCCCCAGCATTTT
CASSGGREHQPQHF
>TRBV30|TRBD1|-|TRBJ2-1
TGTGCCTGGCAAGGGGGCGCGAAGAATGAGCAGTTCTTC
CAWQGGAKNEQFF
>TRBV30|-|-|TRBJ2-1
TGTGCCTGGAAGACCGGGGGTTTCTCCTACAATGAGCAGTTCTTC
CAWKTGGFSYNEQFF
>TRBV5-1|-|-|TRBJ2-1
TGCGCCAGCAGCTTTGAGCGGGTGGCCTACAATGAGCAGTTCTTC
CASSFERVAYNEQFF
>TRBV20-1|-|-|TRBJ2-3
TGCAGTGCTAGACTTGATACGCAGTATTTT
CSARLDTQYF
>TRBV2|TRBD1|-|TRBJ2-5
TGTGCCAGCAGTGATCGAGGGACAGTCGGGGAGACCCAGTACTTC
CASSDRGTVGETQYF
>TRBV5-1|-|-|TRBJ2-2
TGCGCCAGCAGCTTACAGGGCCCAGGGATCGGGGAGCTGTTTTTT
CASSLQGPGIGELFF
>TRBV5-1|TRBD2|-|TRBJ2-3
TGCGCCAGCAGCTTGGGGGTAGCGGGAGGGGATACGCAGTATTTT
CASSLGVAGGDTQYF